This TCR beta chain emerged from a study of OX40 agonist ivuxolimab in advanced cancers. Background on the study: The treatment was a fully human IgG2 OX40 agonist, ivuxolimab. Findings and limits, study-wide: In general, CD8+ T cells held more expanded clones than CD4+ did, on average.

With V trimmed by 7 bases and J by 7 bases, 6 bases remained unmatched. From germline, CDR1 is MDHEN and CDR2 SYDVKM. The CDR3 consists of 14 residues. In the case of this clone: As yet, its antigen is unknown.

Individuals having autoimmune disease history or systemic immunosuppression were not enrolled. TCRdb's table, derived via immunoSEQ multiplex PCR, lists solely in-frame clones and lacks some. The profile shows some 69,000 clones, around 90% of them singletons. This receptor was identified in an adult with an advanced solid tumor such as melanoma, head and neck, liver or kidney cancer. The gene calls are TRBV28 and TRBJ2-1, with 11 bases matching TRBD2. Sequencing used CD4+ or CD8+ T cells sorted from blood, obtained in a trial of the OX40 agonist ivuxolimab. The DNA of the CDR3 is TGTGCCAGCAAAACTAGCGGGAGTCGGAATGAGCAGTTCTTC. It translates to CASKTSGSRNEQFF.